This T cell receptor beta chain was recovered during a study of blood T cell repertoires in COVID-19. Data came from immunoSEQ multiplex PCR; TCRdb stores just in-frame clones and leaves some out. Of about 170,000 clones listed, around 89% are singletons. This CDR3 is 16 amino acids long. Per the germline V gene, CDR1 is SNHLY and CDR2 is FYNNEI. V lost 6 bases, J lost 5 bases, and 14 bases stayed unmatched. V is TRBV2 and J is TRBJ1-1, with TRBD1 matching over 8 bases. The receptor comes from a woman in her late teens or twenties who had recovered from COVID-19. The sequencing sample was made of PBMCs or T cells enriched from blood (not recorded which). DNA of the CDR3: TGTGCCAGCAGGAGATCCGTTGGACAGGGAGGTACTGAAGCTTTCTTT. This translates into CASRRSVGQGGTEAFF.